Following are 14 T cell receptor beta chains from one sample sequenced in a study of T cells in Graves' hyperthyroidism and ophthalmopathy. TCR beta CDR3 region amplification was performed from RNA transcripts. The TCR CDR3 was amplified in a first-round RT-PCR using the HTBI primer set. TCRdb fed the multiplex PCR reads into MiXCR, producing one record per CDR3 protein. The profile shows around 350,000 distinct CDR3 sequences, more than 14% of them singletons. Sequencing was performed on blood. The receptors come from a woman between 25 and 40 years old with Graves' ophthalmopathy.

The chain links TRBV12-3 or TRBV12-4 to TRBJ2-1; 11 nucleotides match TRBD2. V gave up 6 bases and J gave up 2 bases; unmatched junction bases: 9. This CDR3 is 17 amino acids long. For the CDR3, the DNA is TGTGCCAGCAGCGGGATATTAGCGGGAGGGCCCTACAATGAGCAGTTCTTC. Its translation: CASSGILAGGPYNEQFF.

The sample holds many counts of this clonotype. The chain combines TRBV14 with TRBJ2-3; no firm D call. Germline CDR1 is SGHDN and CDR2 is FVKESK. Trimming took 2 bases from V and 2 from J, leaving 11 bases between them. This CDR3 spans 15 amino acids. The DNA of the CDR3 is TGTGCCAGCAGCCAAACCTCGAGGTTCACAGATACGCAGTATTTT. It translates to CASSQTSRFTDTQYF.

This clonotype was found a few times. Since a much larger clone is just one base distant, this may be a read error. The rearrangement uses TRBV6-1 and TRBJ2-1; TRBD2 is a possible D gene (7 bases). In germline, CDR1 is MNHNS, CDR2 SASEGT. With 7 bases removed from V and 5 bases from J, the gap between germline ends came to 21 bases. CDR3 size: 16 residues. Here the CDR3 DNA reads TGTGCCAGCAACAAGTTGGGGGGGGGCCTCCACAATGAGCAGTTCTTC. It specifies CASNKLGGGLHNEQFF.

In nucleotides, the CDR3 is TGCAGTGCTAGGGGGAGCGGGGGGGCCGTCTACGAGCAGTACTTC. Protein product: CSARGSGGAVYEQYF. The chain couples TRBV20-1 to TRBJ2-7; 10 positions match TRBD2. V gave up 3 bases and J gave up 3 bases; unmatched junction bases: 8. Germline-derived CDR1 and CDR2 are DFQATT and SNEGSKA (reference sequence). This CDR3 contains 15 residues.

This clonotype was detected only a few times. This chain uses TRBV24-1 with TRBJ2-1, with TRBD2 as a possible D gene (6 bases). The V gene lost 4 bases and the J gene lost 7 bases, with 10 bases spanning the gap. There are 13 residues in the CDR3. Germline CDR1 reads KGHDR; CDR2 reads SFDVKD. CDR3 sequence: CATSERGLNEQFF. CDR3 in DNA: TGTGCCACCAGTGAGCGGGGTCTTAATGAGCAGTTCTTC.

This chain links TRBV5-1 with TRBJ2-1; D is possibly TRBD2 (5 bases). The germline gives CDR1 SGHRS, CDR2 YFSETQ. V was pared by 4 bases and J by 4 bases, with 15 bases between. The CDR3 length is 15 residues. CDR3 DNA sequence: TGCGCCAGCAGCCCCTCAGGACGGGGATACAATGAGCAGTTCTTC. It encodes CASSPSGRGYNEQFF.

This clonotype was seen at least ten times. V and J are TRBV27 and TRBJ1-4, with D possibly being TRBD1 (5 bases). The germline V gene encodes CDR1 MNHEY and CDR2 SMNVEV (reference sequence). There are 14 residues in the CDR3. With 4 bases removed from V and 8 bases from J, the gap between germline ends came to 14 bases. In DNA, the CDR3 is TGTGCCAGCAGTTCCCGGGACTTAAGCGAAAAACTGTTTTTT. This sequence encodes CASSSRDLSEKLFF.

This clonotype was recorded many times. V usage is TRBV6-2 or TRBV6-3 and J usage is TRBJ2-3, with TRBD1 as a possible D gene (5 bases). The germline V gene has CDR1 MNHEY and CDR2 SVGEGT. The CDR3 covers 14 residues. V was trimmed by 6 bases and J by 0 bases, leaving 10 bases between them. CDR3 nucleotides: TGTGCCAGCAGCCAGGACAAGAGCACAGATACGCAGTATTTT. This gives the protein CASSQDKSTDTQYF.

V usage is TRBV19 and J usage is TRBJ2-1; D is undetermined. Germline-derived CDR1 and CDR2 are LNHDA and SQIVND (reference sequence). This CDR3 has 15 amino acids. V was cut by 3 bases and J by 3 bases, with 12 bases left in between. The CDR3 DNA reads TGTGCCAGTAGTATTGGTTACCGAGACTACAATGAGCAGTTCTTC. This translates into CASSIGYRDYNEQFF.

The sample holds many counts of this clonotype. The rearrangement links TRBV7-9 to TRBJ2-2; D not certain. V shed 5 bases and J shed 5 bases, with 9 bases lying between them. This CDR3 has 13 residues. In germline, CDR1 is SEHNR, CDR2 FQNEAQ (reference sequence). The CDR3 spells CASSHYYTGELFF. The CDR3 DNA sequence: TGTGCCAGCAGCCACTATTATACCGGGGAGCTGTTTTTT.

This clonotype occurred many times. The CDR3 nucleotides are TGTGCCAGCAGCTTGGGGACGCCGGGACCGAGCTCCTACAATGAGCAGTTCTTC. Protein sequence: CASSLGTPGPSSYNEQFF. The chain uses TRBV11-3 and TRBJ2-1; the D gene could be TRBD1 or TRBD2 (5 bases each). V lost 3 bases and J 0 bases, leaving 18 bases between the germline ends. The germline gives CDR1 SGHNT, CDR2 YENEEA. This CDR3 region has 18 residues.

This clonotype was found a few times. This could be a read error, since a much larger clone is one nucleotide away. The chain couples TRBV6-1 to TRBJ2-5; 8 nucleotides agree with TRBD1. Germline V gene sequence: CDR1 MNHNS, CDR2 SASEGT. V trimming: 5 bases; J trimming: 5 bases; junction bases outside the gene matches: 13. CDR3 length: 16 residues. The CDR3 DNA reads as TGTGCCAGCAGTCCAACATTGGAGACAGGGGATGAGACCCAGTACTTC. Translation: CASSPTLETGDETQYF.

This clonotype was seen a handful of times. The junction does not match germline at one end; this may be a read error. This sequence joins TRBV7-7 and TRBJ2-2; possibly TRBD2 for D (5 bases). Germline-derived CDR1 and CDR2 are SSHAT and FNYEAQ (reference sequence). CDR3 length: 14 amino acids. The CDR3 nucleotides read TGTGCTAGCAGCTTAAACCTCGAGGGCCGGGAGCTGTTTTTT. Protein sequence: CASSLNLEGRELFF.

This clonotype has ten or more counts. The V call is TRBV20-1, the J call TRBJ1-5; 7 bases match TRBD1. CDR1 and CDR2 (germline): DFQATT, SNEGSKA (reference sequence). This CDR3 contains 14 residues. After removal of 7 bases from V and 6 bases from J, the junction contained 12 bases not matched to a gene. The CDR3 region is CSGREGATGQPQHF. DNA of the CDR3: TGCAGTGGGAGGGAGGGGGCGACGGGTCAGCCCCAGCATTTT.